This T cell receptor beta chain was found in a study of CD8+CD57+ T cells in acquired aplastic anemia. Broader study findings: No significant difference in CD8+ Simpson's diversity was found between patients and controls.

TCR beta VDJ and CDR3 profiling used genomic DNA as template. One entry per CDR3 protein results from TCRdb running MiXCR on the reads. The data show fewer than 250,000 distinct CDR3 sequences, around 46% seen once. The authors sequenced patients whose flow cytometry had shown CD8+CD57+ cell expansion. Germline V lookup: CDR1 LNHDA, CDR2 SQIVND (reference sequence). V was cut by 2 bases and J by 0 bases, with 10 bases left in between. This CDR3 has 15 residues. This clonotype was counted a single time. Its antigen is unknown. The chain has TRBV19 and TRBJ1-1; D remains ambiguous. Sequenced input: sorted CD4+, CD8+, or CD8+CD57+ T cells (not recorded which) from PBMCs. The source is a human donor with aplastic anemia. The DNA of the CDR3 is TGTGCCAGTAGTATACAGCTATCTATGAACACTGAAGCTTTCTTT. Amino acids: CASSIQLSMNTEAFF.